This entry lists 27 T cell receptor beta chains sequenced from one sample in a study of blood T cell repertoires in COVID-19. TCRdb's table, derived via immunoSEQ multiplex PCR, lists solely in-frame clones and lacks some. This table holds roughly 14,000 clones, roughly 87% found once. The material sequenced was peripheral blood. Every receptor here comes from a human donor in a cohort sampled during active COVID-19.

The chain employs TRBV18 and TRBJ1-1; possible D gene TRBD1, 5 bases. This CDR3 comprises 14 residues. V gave up 6 bases and J gave up 3 bases, with 14 bases separating them. CDR1 is KGHSH, CDR2 LQKENI, per germline. The CDR3 sequence: CASSLAAGDTEAFF. The CDR3 DNA reads TGTGCCAGCTCCCTGGCGGCGGGGGACACTGAAGCTTTCTTT.

This chain connects TRBV6-5 to TRBJ2-1, with a weak D call TRBD2 (6 bases). V was clipped by 0 bases and J by 5 bases, with 11 bases between them. This CDR3 spans 15 amino acids. CDR1 and CDR2 from the germline V gene are MNHEY and SVGAGI. The CDR3 coding sequence is TGTGCCAGCAGTTACTCCCCCGGGAGCAACAATGAGCAGTTCTTC. As protein: CASSYSPGSNNEQFF.

The chain carries TRBV12-3 or TRBV12-4 and TRBJ2-7, with D perhaps TRBD2 (5 bases). The V end lost 6 bases, the J end lost 6 bases, and 12 bases lay between the germline ends. The CDR3 contains 12 residues. CDR3 sequence reads: CASSPEGCEQYF. In DNA, the CDR3 is TGTGCCAGCAGCCCTGAGGGTTGCGAGCAGTACTTC.

V gene TRBV5-1 combines with J gene TRBJ2-7; TRBD2 matches 12 bases. CDR1 SGHRS and CDR2 YFSETQ come from the germline V gene. The CDR3 consists of 16 residues. The J segment lost 7 bases and the V segment lost 0 bases, leaving 8 bases of the junction unmatched. CDR3 sequence: CASSLESLAGGDEQYF. CDR3 DNA sequence: TGCGCCAGCAGCTTGGAGTCACTAGCGGGAGGCGATGAGCAGTACTTC.

This clone was counted once. The V gene is TRBV20-1, the J gene TRBJ2-3, with unresolved D. The germline V gene has CDR1 DFQATT and CDR2 SNEGSKA (reference sequence). The CDR3 covers 10 residues. CDR3 loop: CTAYTDTQYF. CDR3 nucleotide sequence: TGCACAGCGTACACAGATACGCAGTATTTT.

V is TRBV3-1 (or the pseudogene TRBV3-2) and J is TRBJ2-2, with TRBD2 matching 10 bases. With 1 base clipped from V and 3 bases from J, the junction kept 2 bases outside the gene matches. The CDR3 length is 16 residues. The germline CDR1 and CDR2 sequences are LGHDT and YNNKEL (reference sequence). The CDR3 region has the DNA TGTGCCAGCAGCCAAGGAGGGACTAGCGACACCGGGGAGCTGTTTTTT. Translating it yields CASSQGGTSDTGELFF.

The chain uses TRBV6-6 and TRBJ2-5; 9 bases align to TRBD1. After removal of 7 bases from V and 5 bases from J, the junction contained 5 bases not matched to a gene. The CDR3 sequence is 13 residues long. The germline CDR1 and CDR2 sequences are MNHNY and SVGAGI (reference sequence). The CDR3 nucleotides read TGTGCCAGCAAACAGGGGGCGGGTGAGACCCAGTACTTC. The encoded protein is CASKQGAGETQYF.

This chain joins TRBV11-1 and TRBJ1-1; 9 bases align to TRBD1. J lost 8 bases, V lost 4 bases, and 8 bases had no gene match. The CDR3 is 14 amino acids. Germline CDR1 is SGHAT and CDR2 is FQDESV (reference sequence). CDR3 sequence (DNA): TGTGCCAGCAGCTGGGGGACAGGGCCGTCAGAAGCTTTCTTT. Its translation: CASSWGTGPSEAFF.

The chain is built from TRBV21-1 and TRBJ2-7; the D call in the table, TRBD1, was not verified against the DNA. TRBV21-1 is given as a pseudogene. The CDR3 totals 16 residues. CDR3 DNA sequence: TGTGCCAGCAGCGGCAGAACAGGTATCGAAACCTACGAGCAGTACTTC. Its protein product is CASSGRTGIETYEQYF.

The rearrangement links TRBV9 to TRBJ2-2; TRBD2 aligns across 9 bases. This CDR3 is built from 16 residues. The ends lost 4 bases at V and 0 bases at J; junction bases unmatched: 4. CDR1 is SGDLS and CDR2 is YYNGEE in the germline V gene. Here the CDR3 DNA reads TGTGCCAGCAGCCCCCGACTAGCGGCGAACACCGGGGAGCTGTTTTTT. Its protein is CASSPRLAANTGELFF.

This clone appeared once. This sequence joins TRBV19 and TRBJ1-4, with a possible D match to TRBD1 (5 bases). Trimming took 4 bases from V and 7 from J, leaving 16 bases between them. Germline V gene sequence: CDR1 LNHDA, CDR2 SQIVND (reference sequence). This CDR3 region has 15 residues. The CDR3 sequence is CASSKGTYPTEKLFF. CDR3 sequence (DNA): TGTGCCAGTAGTAAAGGGACTTACCCAACTGAAAAACTGTTTTTT.

CDR3 nucleotides: TGCGCCAGCAGCTCACAGGGGGCGCGGGACACCGGGGAGCTGTTTTTT. This gives the protein CASSSQGARDTGELFF. This chain links TRBV5-1 with TRBJ2-2; 9 bases agree with TRBD1. Germline loops: CDR1 SGHRS, CDR2 YFSETQ. CDR3 size: 16 residues. V trimming: 3 bases; J trimming: 3 bases; junction bases outside the gene matches: 6.

The chain couples TRBV5-1 to TRBJ2-1, with 9 positions matching TRBD1. The germline V gene has CDR1 SGHRS and CDR2 YFSETQ. Unmatched junction bases numbered 6, after V lost 7 bases and J lost 1 base. This CDR3 contains 15 residues. The chain's CDR3 is CASFATGGSYNEQFF. CDR3 DNA: TGCGCCAGCTTTGCGACAGGGGGATCCTACAATGAGCAGTTCTTC. Combining the CDR3 with reference TRBV5-1 and TRBJ2-1 gives the whole variable domain KAGVTQTPRYLIKTRGQQVTLSCSPISGHRSVSWYQQTPGQGLQFLFEYFSETQRNKGNFPGRFSGRQFSNSRSEMNVSTLELGDSALYLCASFATGGSYNEQFFGPGTRLTVL.

V and J are TRBV15 and TRBJ2-3, with D tentatively TRBD2 (7 bases). The V gene's germline CDR1 is LNHNV and CDR2 YYDKDF (reference sequence). The CDR3 has 15 residues. Deletions cut 1 base from V and 6 bases from J, with 14 bases between. DNA of the CDR3: TGTGCCACCAGCAGAGCGGGGGGCCCCCCGGATACGCAGTATTTT. Its translation is CATSRAGGPPDTQYF.

V gene TRBV30 combines with J gene TRBJ2-3; 9 bases are a match to TRBD1. From germline, CDR1 is GTSNPN and CDR2 SVGIG (reference sequence). This CDR3 is 16 amino acids long. V shed 1 base, J shed 4 bases, and the junction held 9 bases outside the gene matches. In nucleotides, the CDR3 is TGTGCCTGGAGTGCCCGGGACAGGGTTAGGGCAGATACGCAGTATTTT. Its protein is CAWSARDRVRADTQYF. Using reference TRBV30 and TRBJ2-3 for the parts outside the CDR3, the full variable domain is SQTIHQWPATLVQPVGSPLSLECTVEGTSNPNLYWYRQAAGRGLQLLFYSVGIGQISSEVPQNLSASRPQDRQFILSSKKLLLSDSGFYLCAWSARDRVRADTQYFGPGTRLTVL.

Only a few counts were recorded for this clone. The V gene is TRBV5-1, the J gene TRBJ2-7, with a weak D call TRBD2 (5 bases). CDR1 and CDR2 (germline): SGHRS, YFSETQ. V was cut by 2 bases and J by 0 bases, with 6 bases left in between. The CDR3 has 13 amino acids. The CDR3: CASSFEGSYEQYF. CDR3 nucleotides: TGCGCCAGCAGCTTTGAGGGCTCCTACGAGCAGTACTTC.

Regarding this clone: The germline gene is not matched at one end of the junction; a read error may be the cause. V gene TRBV28 combines with J gene TRBJ2-4; 9 bases align to TRBD1. This CDR3 region has 15 residues. The germline V gene encodes CDR1 MDHEN and CDR2 SYDVKM. This chain's CDR3 is CASSLIQGARNIQYF. CDR3 in DNA: TGTGCCAGCAGTTTAATACAGGGGGCCAGAAACATTCAGTACTTC.

This chain links TRBV6-6 with TRBJ2-5; TRBD2 aligns across 8 bases. The CDR3 has 14 residues. CDR1 MNHNY and CDR2 SVGAGI come from the germline V gene (reference sequence). V shed 5 bases, J shed 2 bases, and the junction held 4 bases outside the gene matches. The CDR3 region is CASSREGPQETQYF. In DNA form, the CDR3 reads TGTGCCAGCAGTCGGGAGGGGCCTCAAGAGACCCAGTACTTC.

V and J are TRBV9 and TRBJ1-5; D is possibly TRBD1 (5 bases). Germline CDR1 and CDR2: SGDLS and YYNGEE. The V end lost 0 bases, the J end lost 4 bases, and 5 bases lay between the germline ends. The CDR3 consists of 13 residues. The CDR3 here is CASSVGTNQPQHF. The CDR3 bases are TGTGCCAGCAGCGTAGGGACAAATCAGCCCCAGCATTTT. Filled out from reference TRBV9 and TRBJ1-5, the complete variable domain reads DSGVTQTPKHLITATGQRVTLRCSPRSGDLSVYWYQQSLDQGLQFLIQYYNGEERAKGNILERFSAQQFPDLHSELNLSSLELGDSALYFCASSVGTNQPQHFGDGTRLSIL.

This chain joins TRBV10-2 and TRBJ1-5, with TRBD1 matching over 8 bases. With 6 bases clipped from V and 4 bases from J, the junction kept 5 bases outside the gene matches. The CDR3 is made up of 14 amino acids. Germline-derived CDR1 and CDR2 are WSHSY and SAAADI. The CDR3 reads CASRGTGVNQPQHF. The CDR3 DNA follows: TGCGCCAGCAGGGGGACAGGAGTTAATCAGCCCCAGCATTTT.

The genes are TRBV3-1 (or the pseudogene TRBV3-2) and TRBJ1-1; TRBD1 matches at 7 bases. This CDR3 is built from 13 residues. V was clipped by 5 bases and J by 5 bases; unmatched bases: 5. Germline V gene sequence: CDR1 LGHDT, CDR2 YNNKEL (reference sequence). The CDR3 protein is CASSSRQGTEAFF. The CDR3, as DNA: TGTGCCAGCAGCTCTCGACAGGGAACTGAAGCTTTCTTT.

V is TRBV7-8 and J is TRBJ2-3; TRBD2 might be the D (6 bases). Germline V gene data show CDR1 as SGHVS and CDR2 as FQNEAQ. Trimming left V 3 bases short and J 2 bases short, with 15 bases between. The length of the CDR3 is 16 residues. CDR3 residues: CASSFWVAGITDTQYF. In DNA form, the CDR3 reads TGTGCCAGCAGCTTCTGGGTGGCGGGGATCACAGATACGCAGTATTTT. The full variable domain, its missing parts supplied by reference TRBV7-8 and TRBJ2-3, is GAGVSQSPRYKVAKRGQDVALRCDPISGHVSLFWYQQALGQGPEFLTYFQNEAQLDKSGLPSDRFFAERPEGSVSTLKIQRTQQEDSAVYLCASSFWVAGITDTQYFGPGTRLTVL.

Of note for this clone: Sequence at one end of the junction differs from germline and may be a read error. The chain links TRBV18 to TRBJ2-7; 12 bases fit TRBD2. Germline V gives CDR1 KGHSH, CDR2 LQKENI. The CDR3 is 17 amino acids. In DNA form, the CDR3 reads TGTGCCAGCTCACCGACTAGCGGGAGTTCGTCCTCCCACGAGCAGTACTTC. Translation: CASSPTSGSSSSHEQYF.

This clone occurred once. Here the CDR3 reads CASSPTSTDTQYF. In DNA, the CDR3 is TGTGCCAGCAGCCCTACGAGCACAGATACGCAGTATTTT. J is TRBJ2-3 and V is TRBV4-2; no definite D call. V dropped 4 bases and J dropped 0 bases, with 5 bases sitting between them. The CDR3 has 13 residues. Germline V gene sequence: CDR1 LGHNA, CDR2 YNFKEQ.

The CDR3 spells CSASPGGRRGGNQPQHF. The CDR3 DNA reads TGCAGTGCTAGTCCGGGGGGCCGTCGGGGAGGCAATCAGCCCCAGCATTTT. J is TRBJ1-5 and V is TRBV20-1, with D possibly TRBD1 on 6 matching bases. V shed 3 bases and J shed 2 bases, with 20 bases lying between them. The length of the CDR3 is 17 residues. Germline V lookup: CDR1 DFQATT, CDR2 SNEGSKA (reference sequence).

The V call is TRBV6-4, the J call TRBJ2-2; TRBD2 might be the D (6 bases). The CDR3 is 18 residues long. Trimming removed 4 bases at V and 2 bases at J, with 20 bases between. The V gene's germline CDR1 is MRHNA and CDR2 SNTAGT. The CDR3 reads CASSALGSGLLNTGELFF. The CDR3 DNA reads as TGTGCCAGCAGTGCGTTAGGAAGCGGGTTACTCAACACCGGGGAGCTGTTTTTT.

The chain carries TRBV4-1 and TRBJ2-7; D remains ambiguous. CDR3 length equals 13 residues. V was cut by 4 bases and J by 2 bases, with 9 bases left in between. Germline V CDR1 and CDR2: MGHRA, YSYEKL. The CDR3 coding sequence is TGCGCCAGCAGCCCTATTCTCGCCTACGAGCAGTACTTC. It codes for CASSPILAYEQYF.